The clone carrying this TCR beta chain came up many times. Production of TCR beta cDNA used about 500 ng total RNA together with a constant-region primer. Modified slightly, ARM-PCR produced TCR beta libraries over three nested multiplex PCR rounds. TCRdb processed the multiplex PCR reads anew with MiXCR; each CDR3 protein has one entry. Found here are about 110,000 distinct CDR3 sequences, around two thirds of them singletons; the top ten hold approximately 10%. The data belong to a study of tumor-infiltrating lymphocytes in primary liver carcinoma. Whole-study context: Roughly 3.65 to 8 million productive TCRbeta reads came from each sample, comparable across tissue types.

Co-extraction yielded RNA and DNA from around 20-30 mg of unsorted bulk tissue. This TCR was recovered from a woman aged 60 to 75 with primary liver carcinoma and hepatitis B virus infection. Material: liver tumor tissue from sampling region 1. Subset meaning: tumor region T1, superior pole.

CDR3 amino acids: CSVVSASYGYTF. The CDR3 coding sequence is TGCAGCGTTGTTTCGGCTTCCTATGGCTACACCTTC. The chain has TRBV29-1 and TRBJ1-2; D is undetermined. The germline V and J ends were trimmed by 4 bases and 4 bases, with 10 bases remaining between them. CDR3 size: 12 residues. Germline-derived CDR1 and CDR2 are SQVTM and ANQGSEA.